Below are 26 T cell receptor beta chains sequenced from a single sample in a study of regulatory T cells in long-lasting Graves disease. Stated time point: newly diagnosed GD, antithyroid drugs for less than 3 months. From PBMCs, RNA was extracted and then used to make the TCR library. Researchers made TCR beta libraries by using iRepertoire HTBI primers and running Arm-PCR on CDR3 regions. TCRdb reprocessed the multiplex PCR reads via MiXCR and lists one record per CDR3 protein. The sample includes hundreds of thousands of distinct CDR3 sequences, 16% of them seen just once. In addition, the sample was reused for a study of T cells in Graves' hyperthyroidism and ophthalmopathy.

Source: peripheral blood mononuclear cells (PBMCs), taken at new diagnosis, from a patient treated with antithyroid drugs. Source of these receptors: a woman aged 25 to 39 with Graves disease.

Of note for this clonotype: The junction and the germline gene differ at one end; a read error may be behind it. The gene calls are TRBV30 and TRBJ2-2; the D gene could be TRBD1 or TRBD2 (5 bases each). Germline V gene sequence: CDR1 GTSNPN, CDR2 SVGIG (reference sequence). The CDR3 totals 13 residues. The CDR3 DNA is TGTGCCTGGGGAAGGGGTAACACCGGGAAGCTGTTTTTT. Translating it yields CAWGRGNTGKLFF.

About this clonotype: No conserved phenylalanine or tryptophan is present at the end of the CDR3, so a read error is the likely explanation. The J gene is TRBJ1-2, the V gene TRBV19; 8 nucleotides align to TRBD1. Germline loops: CDR1 LNHDA, CDR2 SQIVND (reference sequence). CDR3 length: 13 amino acids. Germline trimming cut 3 bases from V and 4 bases from J; bases unmatched to any gene: 1. CDR3 DNA sequence: TGTGCCAGTAGTATTGGACAGGGCTATGGCTACACCCTC. It specifies CASSIGQGYGYTL.

For this clonotype: A much bigger clone sits one base away, suggesting this may be a read error. V is TRBV28 and J is TRBJ1-1; a weak D match, TRBD1 (5 bases). The CDR3 has 14 residues. CDR1 and CDR2 from the germline V gene are MDHEN and SYDVKM. The CDR3 DNA reads as TGTGCCAGCACTTCACCAGGGAGGGGAACTGAAGTTTTCTTT. Protein: CASTSPGRGTEVFF.

This clonotype was counted ten times or more. CDR3 coding DNA: TGCAGTGCACGATGGCAGGCGTCCTACGAGCAGTACTTC. Translation gives CSARWQASYEQYF. J is TRBJ2-7 and V is TRBV20-1; D is unresolved. Trimming took 6 bases from V and 1 from J, leaving 13 bases between them. The CDR3 runs to 13 residues. Germline V gene sequence: CDR1 DFQATT, CDR2 SNEGSKA (reference sequence).

This clonotype was seen repeatedly, ten times or more. The chain links TRBV11-2 to TRBJ2-7; the match to TRBD2 covers 15 bases. Germline V gene lookup returns CDR1 SGHAT and CDR2 FQNNGV. Losses at the gene ends were 8 bases for V and 2 bases for J; bases not matched to a gene: 16. The CDR3 runs to 19 residues. The CDR3 coding sequence is TGTGCCAGCGAGAATCCTCCGGGACTAGCGGGAGGCCTGCCCTACGAGCAGTACTTC. It translates to CASENPPGLAGGLPYEQYF.

This clonotype showed up many times. J is TRBJ1-2 and V is TRBV2; D is uncertain. Trimming removed 0 bases at V and 8 bases at J, with 4 bases between. CDR3 size: 11 residues. Germline V gene sequence: CDR1 SNHLY, CDR2 FYNNEI. CDR3 coding DNA: TGTGCCAGCAGTGAAGCGGGAGGCTACACCTTC. It codes for CASSEAGGYTF.

The rearrangement joins TRBV10-3 to TRBJ2-1; 8 positions agree with TRBD2. The trim removed 0 bases at V and 5 bases at J, leaving 9 bases unmatched. The CDR3 consists of 17 residues. CDR1 is ENHRY and CDR2 is SYGVKD in the germline V gene. The CDR3 DNA reads TGTGCCATCAGTGAGTCCGGGAGGGCCGCGCTAGACAATGAGCAGTTCTTC. This gives the protein CAISESGRAALDNEQFF.

This clonotype was recorded many times. Sequence at one end of the junction differs from germline and may be a read error. The chain links TRBV5-1 to TRBJ2-5; TRBD1 agrees at 7 bases. The V gene's germline CDR1 is SGHRS and CDR2 YFSETQ. The CDR3 covers 13 residues. CDR3 region: CASSLDREETQYF. CDR3 bases: TGTGCCAGCAGCTTAGACAGGGAAGAGACCCAGTACTTC.

This clonotype was seen a handful of times. The chain uses TRBV11-1 and TRBJ2-5, with D unresolved. This CDR3 region has 12 residues. Germline-derived CDR1 and CDR2 are SGHAT and FQDESV (reference sequence). Trimming shortened V by 6 bases and J by 7 bases, and 12 bases separated the two germline ends. The CDR3: CASSFLMGTQYF. The CDR3 region has the DNA TGTGCCAGCAGTTTCCTCATGGGGACCCAGTACTTC.

The rearrangement links TRBV7-3 to TRBJ2-7; 7 positions match TRBD2. Germline V gene sequence: CDR1 SGHTA, CDR2 FQGTGA. The CDR3 extends over 13 amino acids. J gave up 4 bases and V 5 bases, and 5 bases lay outside the gene matches. The CDR3 nucleotides read TGTGCCAGCAGCCGCCTTAGCGGGTACGAGCAGTACTTC. Translated, it gives CASSRLSGYEQYF.

The CDR3 DNA is TGCAGTGCTAGAGACTTCGACAGGGTGGCTGGGGCCAACGTCCTGACTTTC. Its translation is CSARDFDRVAGANVLTF. The chain links TRBV20-1 to TRBJ2-6, with TRBD1 identical over 7 bases. There are 17 residues in the CDR3. The germline CDR1 and CDR2 sequences are DFQATT and SNEGSKA (reference sequence). Trimming removed 0 bases from V and 2 bases from J; junction bases left unmatched: 7.

This clonotype showed up many times. The chain carries TRBV12-3 or TRBV12-4 and TRBJ2-7; D could derive from TRBD1 or TRBD2 (5 bases each). The CDR3 is 17 residues long. Between the trimmed V and J ends, which lost 5 bases and 3 bases, there was a span of 23 bases. In DNA, the CDR3 is TGTGCCAGCAGTAAAGGGGAGCGCCGGAGCCTCAACTACGAGCAGTACTTC. Translated, it gives CASSKGERRSLNYEQYF.

This clonotype was counted many times. The rearrangement uses TRBV20-1 and TRBJ1-1; 7 positions agree with TRBD1. CDR1 DFQATT and CDR2 SNEGSKA come from the germline V gene (reference sequence). CDR3 length: 17 amino acids. V was clipped by 0 bases and J by 0 bases; unmatched bases: 10. This CDR3 is CSAREGTARGLNTEAFF. The CDR3 DNA follows: TGCAGTGCTAGAGAGGGGACAGCTCGAGGCTTGAACACTGAAGCTTTCTTT.

This clonotype occurred many times. The chain uses TRBV7-9 and TRBJ2-3; TRBD1 agrees at 7 bases. The CDR3 runs 14 residues. Germline CDR1 is SEHNR and CDR2 is FQNEAQ (reference sequence). The V and J ends lost 4 bases and 11 bases, in that order; junction bases with no gene match: 12. The CDR3 region has the DNA TGTGCCAGCAGCTCGAAGACCGGGACAGTCCGGCAGTATTTT. Its translation is CASSSKTGTVRQYF.

There are many counts of this clonotype. The V call is TRBV2, the J call TRBJ1-2, with D possibly being TRBD1 (6 bases). The V end lost 9 bases, the J end lost 7 bases, and 18 bases lay between the germline ends. The CDR3 consists of 13 residues. Germline V lookup: CDR1 SNHLY, CDR2 FYNNEI. The CDR3 loop is CARRDLQGFGYTF. In nucleotides, the CDR3 is TGTGCCAGAAGGGACCTGCAGGGGTTTGGCTACACCTTC.

The rearrangement joins TRBV19 to TRBJ2-7; tentatively, D is TRBD1 (5 bases). The length of the CDR3 is 15 residues. V lost 6 bases and J lost 5, with 20 bases in between. The germline gives CDR1 LNHDA, CDR2 SQIVND (reference sequence). The CDR3 nucleotides read TGTGCCAGTAGACCCTCCTGGGCAGGGTCCCACGAGCAGTACTTC. Translated: CASRPSWAGSHEQYF.

This clonotype was detected ten times or more. The chain has TRBV3-1 and TRBJ2-1; D perhaps matches TRBD2 (6 bases). CDR1 and CDR2 from the germline V gene are LGHDT and YNNKEL (reference sequence). CDR3 length: 15 amino acids. V lost 1 base to trimming and J lost 7 bases, with 14 bases between them. The chain's CDR3 is CASSQGPGTLNEQFF. The CDR3 coding sequence is TGTGCCAGCAGCCAAGGCCCCGGGACTTTAAATGAGCAGTTCTTC.

The gene calls are TRBV5-1 and TRBJ2-6; no clear D gene. CDR1 is SGHRS, CDR2 YFSETQ, per germline. The ends were cut back, 2 bases at V and 2 bases at J, with 17 bases in the middle. The CDR3 runs to 18 residues. The CDR3 DNA sequence: TGCGCCAGCAGCTTTGCTCTATCGACGCTCCCTGGGGCCAACGTCCTGACTTTC. Amino acids: CASSFALSTLPGANVLTF.

The sample holds many counts of this clonotype. The CDR3 here is CASSYTGQGMNTEAFF. In nucleotides, the CDR3 is TGTGCCAGCAGTTACACTGGACAGGGAATGAACACTGAAGCTTTCTTT. The rearrangement uses TRBV6-5 and TRBJ1-1, with 8 bases fitting TRBD1. The CDR3 totals 16 residues. Trimming cost V 2 bases and J 0 bases; bases outside gene matches: 5. Germline CDR1 is MNHEY and CDR2 is SVGAGI.

This chain uses TRBV28 with TRBJ1-2, with a tentative D call TRBD1 (6 bases). The germline V gene encodes CDR1 MDHEN and CDR2 SYDVKM. CDR3 size: 11 residues. The V end lost 10 bases, the J end lost 1 base, and 7 bases lay between the germline ends. CDR3 sequence reads: CAIRGNYGYTF. As DNA, the CDR3 is TGTGCCATCAGGGGTAACTATGGCTACACCTTC.

This clonotype was detected ten times or more. The chain uses TRBV12-3 or TRBV12-4 and TRBJ2-5; 12 bases are a match to TRBD1. This CDR3 has 15 amino acids. The ends lost 3 bases at V and 5 bases at J; junction bases unmatched: 4. The CDR3 coding sequence is TGTGCCAGCAGTTTGGGGACAGGGGGCGGTGAGACCCAGTACTTC. Encoded protein: CASSLGTGGGETQYF.

The V call is TRBV7-3, the J call TRBJ2-1; 8 nucleotides align to TRBD2. CDR1 is SGHTA and CDR2 is FQGTGA in the germline V gene. The CDR3 is 14 residues long. The V and J ends lost 4 bases and 5 bases, in that order; junction bases with no gene match: 4. As DNA, the CDR3 is TGTGCCAGCAGCTCCGGACTAGCCCACAATGAGCAGTTCTTC. It yields the protein CASSSGLAHNEQFF.

This clonotype has ten or more counts. This chain joins TRBV28 and TRBJ2-7, with 12 bases matching TRBD1. V was clipped by 4 bases and J by 6 bases; unmatched bases: 10. CDR1 MDHEN and CDR2 SYDVKM come from the germline V gene. The CDR3 is made up of 16 amino acids. The CDR3 protein is CASSWPRGQGAGEQYF. The CDR3 DNA reads as TGTGCCAGCAGTTGGCCTAGGGGACAGGGGGCTGGCGAGCAGTACTTC.

V gene TRBV18 combines with J gene TRBJ2-5; no definite D call. Trimming took off 3 bases at V and 4 bases at J, with 9 bases between the two ends. CDR3 length: 13 residues. Looked up from germline, CDR1 is KGHSH and CDR2 is LQKENI. CDR3 sequence: CASSPGISETQYF. The CDR3 DNA is TGTGCCAGCTCACCGGGGATTTCAGAGACCCAGTACTTC.

This clonotype appeared many times. DNA for the CDR3: TGTGCCAGCAGTTTAGCCCCTCGGGACACCACCTACGAGCAGTACTTC. This translates into CASSLAPRDTTYEQYF. This sequence joins TRBV28 and TRBJ2-7; D may be TRBD1 (6 bases). V lost 2 bases, J lost 2 bases, and 16 bases lay in between. Germline lookup yields CDR1 MDHEN and CDR2 SYDVKM. This CDR3 region has 16 residues. The full variable domain, in which reference TRBV28 and TRBJ2-7 provide the parts outside the CDR3, is DVKVTQSSRYLVKRTGEKVFLECVQDMDHENMFWYRQDPGLGLRLIYFSYDVKMKEKGDIPEGYSVSREKKERFSLILESASTNQTSMYLCASSLAPRDTTYEQYFGPGTRLTVT.

At least ten counts were recorded for this clonotype. V is TRBV2 and J is TRBJ2-1; TRBD2 might be the D (5 bases). V lost 2 bases, J lost 3 bases, and 11 bases lay in between. CDR3 size: 15 residues. Germline assignment: CDR1 SNHLY and CDR2 FYNNEI. CDR3 nucleotides: TGTGCCAGCAGTGAATTCTCGGGGTTCTACAATGAGCAGTTCTTC. Encoded protein: CASSEFSGFYNEQFF.